This TCR beta chain was retrieved from a study of blood T cell repertoires in COVID-19. About the research overall: Specimens from acute and convalescent COVID-19 originated in the United States, Italy and Spain.

Assay used: immunoSEQ multiplex PCR; TCRdb lists only in-frame clones, some missing. The sample carries about 41,000 clones, roughly 89% recorded once. The TCR was taken from a man aged 40-49 years with COVID-19, enrolled during active disease. The material sequenced was peripheral blood.

The CDR3 nucleotides read TGTGCCAGCAGCCAACAGGGGGCTCATACTGGCACTGAAGCTTTCTTT. Residues: CASSQQGAHTGTEAFF. The gene calls are TRBV16 and TRBJ1-1; 8 positions match TRBD1. The CDR3 is made up of 16 amino acids. The trim removed 2 bases at V and 4 bases at J, leaving 9 bases unmatched. Germline CDR1 is KGHSY and CDR2 is FQNENV.